This entry features one TCR beta chain sequence. The sample belongs to a study of blood T cell repertoires in COVID-19. Study at large: Sites across the United States, Italy and Spain contributed samples from acute and convalescent COVID-19. In each case, the material was cDNA or gDNA derived from T cells, B-cell-depleted T cells, or PBMCs.

Under the authors' procedure: Amplification from reference gene primers served as the basis for estimated nucleated cell counts. Profiling relied on immunoSEQ multiplex PCR, and the TCRdb table lists in-frame clones only, not all of them. From that table come the V and J calls and clone size; the DNA was used to work out D and trimming. The table lists around 250,000 clones, 70% to 90% of them singletons, with under 3.5% in the top ten. This receptor was taken from a woman between 25 and 40 years old with active or convalescent COVID-19. Sequenced input: peripheral blood.

CDR3 DNA: TGTGCCAGCAGCAAAGAAAAGTACAGGGGGGGAAGTAGACACACTGAAGCTTTCTTT. As protein: CASSKEKYRGGSRHTEAFF. V usage is TRBV21-1 and J usage is TRBJ1-1; the DNA was not compared with TRBD1, the D call given in the table. TRBV21-1 counts as a pseudogene. The CDR3 is 19 amino acids.